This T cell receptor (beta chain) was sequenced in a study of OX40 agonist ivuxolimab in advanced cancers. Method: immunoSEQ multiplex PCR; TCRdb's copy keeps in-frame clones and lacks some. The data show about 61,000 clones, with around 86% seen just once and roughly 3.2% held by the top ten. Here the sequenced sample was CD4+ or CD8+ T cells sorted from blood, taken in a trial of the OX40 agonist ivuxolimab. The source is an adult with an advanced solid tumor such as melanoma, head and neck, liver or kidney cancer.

The CDR3 coding sequence is TGTGCCAGCTCACCAGTGCCAGGGGAATATAGCAATCAGCCCCAGCATTTT. This encodes CASSPVPGEYSNQPQHF. The chain carries TRBV18 and TRBJ1-5; tentatively, D is TRBD1 (6 bases). Germline CDR1 is KGHSH and CDR2 is LQKENI. V lost 2 bases and J 0 bases, leaving 14 bases between the germline ends. This CDR3 region has 17 residues.